The 21 T cell receptor beta chains in this list originate from one sample, sequenced in a study of Ad26.COV2.S vaccination and SARS-CoV-2 variants. Clones were sequenced by immunoSEQ multiplex PCR, and TCRdb holds only the in-frame ones, with some missing. The repertoire holds under 150,000 clones, about nine tenths seen once, with 5% in the top ten. The specimen was peripheral blood, collected after recovery from COVID-19. Source of these receptors: a human donor who had recovered from COVID-19.

Comments on this clone: Additional DNA sequences in this sample encode the identical CDR3. The V and J genes are TRBV7-9 and TRBJ2-7; no definite D call. Trimming removed 5 bases at V and 3 bases at J, with 5 bases between. The CDR3 extends over 11 amino acids. Germline loops: CDR1 SEHNR, CDR2 FQNEAQ (reference sequence). The CDR3 loop is CASSLDYEQYF. As DNA, the CDR3 is TGTGCCAGCAGCCTTGACTACGAGCAGTACTTC.

The rearrangement joins TRBV9 to TRBJ2-7; D remains unclear. The V end lost 7 bases, the J end lost 5 bases, and 22 bases lay between the germline ends. Germline loops: CDR1 SGDLS, CDR2 YYNGEE. The CDR3 runs 15 residues. CDR3 DNA sequence: TGTGCCAGCGCCCTTGACGGAGCGATAGGTAACGAGCAGTACTTC. It is translated as CASALDGAIGNEQYF.

In its sample, this clone was seen once. The gene calls are TRBV9 and TRBJ2-5; D perhaps matches TRBD1 (6 bases). The V end was cut by 0 bases, the J end by 1 base, with 10 bases between. This CDR3 is 15 amino acids long. Germline CDR1 and CDR2: SGDLS and YYNGEE. The CDR3 is CASSVAWTAQETQYF. Here the CDR3 DNA reads TGTGCCAGCAGCGTAGCTTGGACAGCCCAAGAGACCCAGTACTTC.

The chain uses TRBV3-1 (or the pseudogene TRBV3-2) and TRBJ1-5; D is undetermined. The V gene's germline CDR1 is LGHDT and CDR2 YNNKEL (reference sequence). Trimming removed 4 bases from V and 0 bases from J, with 7 bases in between. CDR3 length: 14 amino acids. The CDR3 reads CASSLSHSNQPQHF. In nucleotides, the CDR3 is TGTGCCAGCAGCCTTAGTCATAGCAATCAGCCCCAGCATTTT.

V gene TRBV6-2 or TRBV6-3 combines with J gene TRBJ1-1; D is ambiguous. The CDR3 consists of 16 residues. V was shortened by 0 bases and J by 0 bases, with 11 bases between the two germline ends. CDR1 is MNHEY, CDR2 SVGEGT, per germline. CDR3 DNA sequence: TGTGCCAGCAGTTACTCCCTGTTCCGGATGAACACTGAAGCTTTCTTT. This translates into CASSYSLFRMNTEAFF.

The J gene is TRBJ1-1, the V gene TRBV6-1; the D gene is possibly TRBD1 (5 bases). CDR1 is MNHNS and CDR2 is SASEGT in the germline V gene. CDR3 length equals 15 residues. V was trimmed by 0 bases and J by 3 bases, leaving 11 bases between them. CDR3 region: CASSEAGGAHTEAFF. Written as DNA, the CDR3 is TGTGCCAGCAGTGAAGCAGGAGGGGCGCACACTGAAGCTTTCTTT.

This clone has just a few counts. The chain is built from TRBV7-9 and TRBJ2-1; tentative D call: TRBD2 (5 bases). The CDR3 sequence is 12 residues long. Deletions cut 5 bases from V and 8 bases from J, with 10 bases between. CDR1 and CDR2 (germline): SEHNR, FQNEAQ (reference sequence). The CDR3 sequence: CASSAWRDEQFF. Written as DNA, the CDR3 is TGTGCCAGCAGCGCCTGGCGGGATGAGCAGTTCTTC. Combining the CDR3 with reference TRBV7-9 and TRBJ2-1 gives the whole variable domain DTGVSQNPRHKITKRGQNVTFRCDPISEHNRLYWYRQTLGQGPEFLTYFQNEAQLEKSRLLSDRFSAERPKGSFSTLEIQRTEQGDSAMYLCASSAWRDEQFFGPGTRLTVL.

This clone was seen a few times. The chain employs TRBV28 and TRBJ2-7; TRBD2 is a possible D gene (6 bases). Germline CDR1 MDHEN, CDR2 SYDVKM. The CDR3 is 14 amino acids. V lost 7 bases to trimming and J lost 0 bases, with 13 bases between them. The CDR3 is CASTRRGPSYEQYF. Here the CDR3 DNA reads TGTGCCAGCACCCGGAGGGGTCCCTCCTACGAGCAGTACTTC. Complete variable domain (other parts from reference TRBV28 and TRBJ2-7): DVKVTQSSRYLVKRTGEKVFLECVQDMDHENMFWYRQDPGLGLRLIYFSYDVKMKEKGDIPEGYSVSREKKERFSLILESASTNQTSMYLCASTRRGPSYEQYFGPGTRLTVT.

The chain uses TRBV3-1 (or the pseudogene TRBV3-2) and TRBJ1-5, with D possibly being TRBD1 (5 bases). The V and J ends lost 1 base and 0 bases respectively, with 10 bases between them. The CDR3 runs 16 residues. The V gene's germline CDR1 is LGHDT and CDR2 YNNKEL (reference sequence). CDR3 region: CASSQGWTPSNQPQHF. CDR3 in DNA: TGTGCCAGCAGCCAAGGGTGGACACCTAGCAATCAGCCCCAGCATTTT.

The V gene is TRBV19, the J gene TRBJ1-1, with TRBD1 as a possible D gene (5 bases). V dropped 1 base and J dropped 4 bases, with 7 bases sitting between them. Germline CDR1 and CDR2: LNHDA and SQIVND (reference sequence). The CDR3 spans 13 residues. The CDR3 here is CASSIAGATEAFF. The CDR3 DNA reads TGTGCCAGTAGTATAGCCGGGGCCACTGAAGCTTTCTTT.

Points on this clone: The junction departs from germline at one end; a sequencing error may be responsible. The chain links TRBV7-9 to TRBJ2-4; 7 bases map to TRBD2. Germline V gene sequence: CDR1 SEHNR, CDR2 FQNEAQ (reference sequence). The CDR3 is 13 amino acids. The CDR3: CASSIAGLNIQYF. DNA of the CDR3: TGTGCCAGCAGCATAGCGGGTTTAAACATTCAGTACTTC.

The chain joins TRBV28 to TRBJ1-5; D ambiguous. The CDR3 has 14 residues. Germline V CDR1 and CDR2: MDHEN, SYDVKM. Trimming removed 11 bases at V and 3 bases at J, with 17 bases between. The chain's CDR3 is CAAATPIYNQPQHF. DNA of the CDR3: TGTGCCGCCGCAACCCCGATTTACAATCAGCCCCAGCATTTT.

This chain uses TRBV5-8 with TRBJ1-1; TRBD1 might be the D (5 bases). Trimming cost V 5 bases and J 1 base, with 9 bases left between them. Germline CDR1 and CDR2: SGHTS and YDEGEE. CDR3 length: 13 amino acids. The CDR3 protein is CASSIQGNTEAFF. CDR3 in DNA: TGTGCCAGCAGTATTCAGGGGAACACTGAAGCTTTCTTT.

The chain couples TRBV18 to TRBJ1-5; unclear D gene. The CDR3 length is 13 residues. Trimming cost V 3 bases and J 4 bases, with 7 bases left between them. The germline CDR1 and CDR2 sequences are KGHSH and LQKENI. The CDR3 protein is CASSPDLNQPQHF. In DNA, the CDR3 is TGTGCCAGCTCACCGGACTTAAATCAGCCCCAGCATTTT.

The chain joins TRBV5-5 to TRBJ1-2, with a tentative D call TRBD1 (5 bases). The V and J ends lost 4 bases and 2 bases respectively, with 12 bases between them. CDR3 size: 14 residues. Germline assignment: CDR1 SGHKS and CDR2 YYEKEE (reference sequence). CDR3 sequence: CASSRGRDNYGYTF. For the CDR3, the DNA is TGTGCCAGCAGCCGCGGACGGGACAACTATGGCTACACCTTC.

J is TRBJ2-1 and V is TRBV19; D remains unclear. V was trimmed by 7 bases and J by 1 base, leaving 11 bases between them. Germline CDR1 LNHDA, CDR2 SQIVND (reference sequence). The CDR3 covers 14 residues. The CDR3 DNA follows: TGTGCCAGTACCCCCCCAGGATCCTACAATGAGCAGTTCTTC. This sequence encodes CASTPPGSYNEQFF.

The V gene is TRBV2, the J gene TRBJ1-2, with 9 bases identical to TRBD1. Germline trimming cut 6 bases from V and 6 bases from J; bases unmatched to any gene: 8. The CDR3 totals 14 residues. CDR1 and CDR2 from the germline V gene are SNHLY and FYNNEI. CDR3 bases: TGTGCCAGCAGGTGGTCGGACAGGGGACATGGCTACACCTTC. Its translation is CASRWSDRGHGYTF.

The chain recombines TRBV3-1 (or the pseudogene TRBV3-2) with TRBJ2-3; TRBD2 matches 7 bases. CDR3 length: 15 amino acids. J was trimmed by 0 bases and V by 4 bases; bases with no gene match: 4. Germline values: CDR1 LGHDT, CDR2 YNNKEL (reference sequence). CDR3 coding DNA: TGTGCCAGCAGCCTCGGCGGGGGAAGCACAGATACGCAGTATTTT. Amino acids: CASSLGGGSTDTQYF.

The chain carries TRBV10-3 and TRBJ2-2; possibly TRBD2 for D (6 bases). V was pared by 3 bases and J by 6 bases, with 14 bases between. This CDR3 region has 15 residues. CDR1 ENHRY and CDR2 SYGVKD come from the germline V gene. CDR3 bases: TGTGCCATCAGTGATTGGGAGGAGGAGGCCGGGGAGCTGTTTTTT. Translating gives CAISDWEEEAGELFF.

This chain connects TRBV25-1 to TRBJ1-2, with a tentative D call TRBD1 (6 bases). V lost 8 bases, J lost 7 bases, and 20 bases lay in between. The length of the CDR3 is 14 residues. The germline V gene encodes CDR1 MGHDK and CDR2 SYGVNS. CDR3: CASQRDQGPAGYTF. DNA for the CDR3: TGTGCCAGCCAAAGGGATCAGGGGCCGGCTGGCTACACCTTC.

The genes are TRBV29-1 and TRBJ1-1; D is possibly TRBD1 (6 bases). The ends were cut back, 6 bases at V and 2 bases at J, with 13 bases in the middle. CDR1 is SQVTM and CDR2 is ANQGSEA in the germline V gene. The CDR3 contains 13 residues. Written as DNA, the CDR3 is TGCAGCGTCGGACAGTTTTCTAACACTGAAGCTTTCTTT. Its protein product is CSVGQFSNTEAFF.